This is a list of T cell receptor beta chains from one sample in a study of T-cell memory formation after mild COVID-19. TCRdb used MiXCR to reprocess the 5' RACE reads, holding one entry per CDR3 protein. The data contain under 600,000 distinct CDR3 sequences, roughly 22% of them singletons. Sequencing was performed on PBMCs or a T cell subset sorted from them (not recorded which). These receptor sequences come from an adult woman who had mild COVID-19 (a few samples of this study predate the infection). Cell type and time point are not known. Both conserved end residues are part of each CDR3. The D gene is left open where the match is weak. Only part of the rows carry a size: once, few, many, or a class if the clone is expanded.

DNA: TGTGCCAGTAAAACCGGGTTCAATTCACCCCTCCACTTT
CDR3: CASKTGFNSPLHF
V: TRBV2
size: .
D: .
J: TRBJ1-6
length: 13

DNA: TGTGCCAGCAGCATCAAAGGGATTTCGGGTAGCAATCAGCCCCAGCATTTT
CDR3: CASSIKGISGSNQPQHF
V: TRBV7-2
size: .
D: .
J: TRBJ1-5
length: 17

DNA: TGTGCCAGTTCAACCAGGGTTGGATCACCCCTCCACTTT
CDR3: CASSTRVGSPLHF
V: TRBV19
size: .
D: .
J: TRBJ1-6
length: 13

DNA: TGTGCCAGCAGCCTATGGACAGGGGGTAGCGGTGAAGCTTTCTTT
CDR3: CASSLWTGGSGEAFF
V: TRBV3-1
size: .
D: TRBD1
J: TRBJ1-1
length: 15

DNA: TGTGCCAGTCAACAGGGGCGCAATCAGCCCCAGCATTTT
CDR3: CASQQGRNQPQHF
V: TRBV7-2
size: .
D: TRBD1
J: TRBJ1-5
length: 13

DNA: TGTGCCAGCAGCCTCGCAGCGGGGAGGGGGTACGAGCAGTACTTC
CDR3: CASSLAAGRGYEQYF
V: TRBV14
size: few
D: .
J: TRBJ2-7
length: 15

DNA: TGCAGCGTTCCAGGATACAACCCCTACGAGCAGTACTTC
CDR3: CSVPGYNPYEQYF
V: TRBV29-1
size: .
D: .
J: TRBJ2-7
length: 13

DNA: TGTGCCAGCGAGACAGGGGGCCTCAACTATGGCTACACCTTC
CDR3: CASETGGLNYGYTF
V: TRBV19
size: .
D: TRBD1
J: TRBJ1-2
length: 14

DNA: TGTGCCAGCAGTGACTCCCTCATCTGGACAGGGAGGACAGATACGCAGTATTTT
CDR3: CASSDSLIWTGRTDTQYF
V: TRBV6-4
size: .
D: TRBD1
J: TRBJ2-3
length: 18

DNA: TGTGCCAGCAGTTACTTTGGTGGTGGTGGGACCACTGAAGCTTTCTTT
CDR3: CASSYFGGGGTTEAFF
V: TRBV6-5
size: .
D: .
J: TRBJ1-1
length: 16

DNA: TGTGCCAGCAGCCAAGCGGGGGGCCGGAATGAGCAGTTCTTC
CDR3: CASSQAGGRNEQFF
V: TRBV4-2
size: .
D: .
J: TRBJ2-1
length: 14

DNA: TGTGCCAGCAGTTTATTCTCTAGCGGGGGGTCGAACACCGGGGAGCTGTTTTTT
CDR3: CASSLFSSGGSNTGELFF
V: TRBV27
size: .
D: TRBD2
J: TRBJ2-2
length: 18

DNA: TGTGCCAGCAGCTTGGCCCAAGCCAATGAGCAGTTCTTC
CDR3: CASSLAQANEQFF
V: TRBV5-4
size: few
D: .
J: TRBJ2-1
length: 13

DNA: TGTGCCAGCAGCCCGAGGCTCGACACTGAAGCTTTCTTT
CDR3: CASSPRLDTEAFF
V: TRBV11-3
size: few
D: .
J: TRBJ1-1
length: 13

DNA: TGTGCCAGCAGCTCTTACGCAGGGGGGGGCACAGATACGCAGTATTTT
CDR3: CASSSYAGGGTDTQYF
V: TRBV4-2
size: .
D: .
J: TRBJ2-3
length: 16

DNA: TGTGCCAGCAGATATACTAGCGGCCCGACCTACGAGCAGTACTTC
CDR3: CASRYTSGPTYEQYF
V: TRBV7-2
size: .
D: TRBD2
J: TRBJ2-7
length: 15

DNA: TGTGCCAGCAGCCCCAAAGGAGCTAAAGGAGGGTTAGAAGGGACCGGGGAGCTGTTTTTT
CDR3: CASSPKGAKGGLEGTGELFF
V: TRBV21-1
size: .
D: .
J: TRBJ2-2
length: 20

DNA: TGTGCCAGCAGTCCCGGCGCCCGGGCAGGGGGCCAGCCCCAGCATTTT
CDR3: CASSPGARAGGQPQHF
V: TRBV12-3/TRBV12-4
size: .
D: TRBD1
J: TRBJ1-5
length: 16

DNA: TGTTCCAGCAGCTTGGATGGCTATGGCTACACCTTC
CDR3: CSSSLDGYGYTF
V: TRBV5-5
size: .
D: .
J: TRBJ1-2
length: 12

DNA: TGTGCCAGCAGCCAAGATGTCACTAGCGGGCCTTACGAGCAGTACTTC
CDR3: CASSQDVTSGPYEQYF
V: TRBV4-2
size: .
D: TRBD2
J: TRBJ2-7
length: 16

DNA: TGTGCCAGCAGCTCGCGGGACAGGGAAAATCTGGATGGCTACACCTTC
CDR3: CASSSRDRENLDGYTF
V: TRBV7-2
size: .
D: TRBD1
J: TRBJ1-2
length: 16

DNA: TGTGCCAGCAGAGACCCGGGACGGTTGAACACTGAAGCTTTCTTT
CDR3: CASRDPGRLNTEAFF
V: TRBV6-5
size: .
D: .
J: TRBJ1-1
length: 15

DNA: TGTGCCAGCAGCCAAGAATTATCAGGGTTTGGCTACACCTTC
CDR3: CASSQELSGFGYTF
V: TRBV3-1
size: .
D: .
J: TRBJ1-2
length: 14

DNA: TGTGCCAGCAGTTACCCCACTAGCGGTAAAGAGACCCAGTACTTC
CDR3: CASSYPTSGKETQYF
V: TRBV6-6
size: few
D: TRBD2
J: TRBJ2-5
length: 15

DNA: TGTGCCAGCAGCCAAGGGCCCTCTGGCTATGGCTACACCTTC
CDR3: CASSQGPSGYGYTF
V: TRBV3-1
size: .
D: .
J: TRBJ1-2
length: 14

DNA: TGTGCCAGCAGCTCACCGATGGCGCCCTACGAGCAGTACTTC
CDR3: CASSSPMAPYEQYF
V: TRBV7-9
size: many
D: .
J: TRBJ2-7
length: 14

DNA: TGCGCCAGCAGCTTGGCCTCATCTACAGGGGTTCCCTACGAGCAGTACTTC
CDR3: CASSLASSTGVPYEQYF
V: TRBV5-1
size: .
D: TRBD1
J: TRBJ2-7
length: 17

DNA: TGTGCCAGCAGCTTAAGCAGGGCCTCTGGAAACACCATATATTTT
CDR3: CASSLSRASGNTIYF
V: TRBV7-9
size: .
D: .
J: TRBJ1-3
length: 15

DNA: TGCGCCAGCAGCCAAGACCCGCTGATGGACGGGCATTCACCCCTCCACTTT
CDR3: CASSQDPLMDGHSPLHF
V: TRBV4-1
size: .
D: .
J: TRBJ1-6
length: 17

DNA: TGTGCCAGCAGTTCGCACGACCTCCACGCCGGGGAGCTGTTTTTT
CDR3: CASSSHDLHAGELFF
V: TRBV6-2/TRBV6-3
size: .
D: .
J: TRBJ2-2
length: 15

DNA: TGCAGCGTTACCGGGACATGGGCGACCCAGTACTTC
CDR3: CSVTGTWATQYF
V: TRBV29-1
size: .
D: .
J: TRBJ2-5
length: 12

DNA: TGTGCCAGCAGTCGGACAGGGGGCATCGATGAGCAGTTCTTC
CDR3: CASSRTGGIDEQFF
V: TRBV12-3/TRBV12-4
size: .
D: TRBD1
J: TRBJ2-1
length: 14

DNA: TGTGCCAGCAGTTACTCCCAGGCCCTAGCCAAAAACATTCAGTACTTC
CDR3: CASSYSQALAKNIQYF
V: TRBV6-5
size: .
D: .
J: TRBJ2-4
length: 16

DNA: TGCAGCGTTGATATGAGTCAGCAAAAAGAGACCCAGTACTTC
CDR3: CSVDMSQQKETQYF
V: TRBV29-1
size: many
D: .
J: TRBJ2-5
length: 14

DNA: TGTGCCAGCAGTTACCCGGAGACAGGGGACGTGCCCCAGCATTTT
CDR3: CASSYPETGDVPQHF
V: TRBV6-5
size: few
D: TRBD1
J: TRBJ1-5
length: 15

DNA: TGTGCCAGCACCCACTGGGATTTAGGGTATGAGCAGTTCTTC
CDR3: CASTHWDLGYEQFF
V: TRBV12-3/TRBV12-4
size: few
D: .
J: TRBJ2-1
length: 14

DNA: TGTGCCAGCAGGGGGACTAGCGGGAAGAGAGGGACCGGGGAGCTGTTTTTT
CDR3: CASRGTSGKRGTGELFF
V: TRBV12-3/TRBV12-4
size: many
D: TRBD2
J: TRBJ2-2
length: 17

DNA: TGTGCCAGTAGTGACCCGGGACAGAGCTCCTACGAGCAGTACTTC
CDR3: CASSDPGQSSYEQYF
V: TRBV19
size: .
D: TRBD1
J: TRBJ2-7
length: 15

DNA: TGTGCCAGCAGCAGATCCGGGACCGGAACCTACGAGCAGTACTTC
CDR3: CASSRSGTGTYEQYF
V: TRBV5-5
size: .
D: .
J: TRBJ2-7
length: 15

DNA: TGTGCCACCAGCAGAGAACGGCCAGGACGTCCGCCCAACACTGAAGCTTTCTTT
CDR3: CATSRERPGRPPNTEAFF
V: TRBV15
size: .
D: .
J: TRBJ1-1
length: 18

DNA: TGTGCCAGCAGCCTGACGAGAAGCTCTGGGGCCAACGTCCTGACTTTC
CDR3: CASSLTRSSGANVLTF
V: TRBV7-3
size: few
D: .
J: TRBJ2-6
length: 16

DNA: TGCAGTGCTAGAGAACAGAACTATGGCTACACCTTC
CDR3: CSAREQNYGYTF
V: TRBV20-1
size: .
D: .
J: TRBJ1-2
length: 12

DNA: TGCGCCAGCAGCCAAGAGGATGAGCTGAACACTGAAGCTTTCTTT
CDR3: CASSQEDELNTEAFF
V: TRBV4-3
size: .
D: .
J: TRBJ1-1
length: 15

DNA: TGCAGTGCCGCTCGGGGGGATTCGGACTCCTACGAGCAGTACTTC
CDR3: CSAARGDSDSYEQYF
V: TRBV20-1
size: .
D: TRBD2
J: TRBJ2-7
length: 15

DNA: TGTGCCAGCAGAGCCCCCGACAGGGCCGGATGGGGGACCGGGGAGCTGTTTTTT
CDR3: CASRAPDRAGWGTGELFF
V: TRBV6-2/TRBV6-3
size: few
D: TRBD1
J: TRBJ2-2
length: 18